Below are 25 T cell receptor beta chains sequenced from a single sample in a study of memory CD4+ T cells and cytomegalovirus serostatus. TCRdb's copy holds only in-frame clones and misses some; the assay was immunoSEQ multiplex PCR. The sample lists over 75,000 clones, 80% seen once, with about 4% in the top ten. Single viable CD3+CD4+CD8-CD45RO+ cells were sorted as the memory CD4+ T cells. Sequencing was performed on memory CD4+ T cells from blood. These receptors were obtained from an adult in good health and CMV-seropositive.

Here the CDR3 reads CASSPGGDRSRYEQYF. The DNA of the CDR3 is TGTGCCAGCTCACCGGGAGGGGACAGGAGTCGGTACGAGCAGTACTTC. The chain uses TRBV18 and TRBJ2-7; D perhaps matches TRBD1 (8 bases). CDR1 KGHSH and CDR2 LQKENI come from the germline V gene. The CDR3 has 16 residues. Trimming removed 3 bases from V and 4 bases from J, with 19 bases in between.

The chain uses TRBV5-1 and TRBJ1-2; D gene unclear. CDR1 is SGHRS and CDR2 is YFSETQ in the germline V gene. The CDR3 has 15 amino acids. The V gene lost 1 base and the J gene lost 4 bases, with 14 bases spanning the gap. The CDR3 loop is CASSLRVGGVYGYTF. The CDR3 coding sequence is TGCGCCAGCAGCTTGCGGGTCGGCGGGGTCTATGGCTACACCTTC. Full variable domain (outside the CDR3, taken from reference TRBV5-1 and TRBJ1-2): KAGVTQTPRYLIKTRGQQVTLSCSPISGHRSVSWYQQTPGQGLQFLFEYFSETQRNKGNFPGRFSGRQFSNSRSEMNVSTLELGDSALYLCASSLRVGGVYGYTFGSGTRLTVV.

The CDR3 sequence: CASSWDGDQPQHF. CDR3 DNA: TGTGCCAGCAGCTGGGACGGAGATCAGCCCCAGCATTTT. The chain couples TRBV7-9 to TRBJ1-5; D possibly corresponds to TRBD1 (5 bases). The V end was cut by 4 bases, the J end by 5 bases, with 9 bases between. The germline gives CDR1 SEHNR, CDR2 FQNEAQ (reference sequence). The CDR3 totals 13 residues.

This clone was detected only once. J is TRBJ1-2 and V is TRBV30, with unresolved D. Per the germline V gene, CDR1 is GTSNPN and CDR2 is SVGIG (reference sequence). The V end lost 0 bases, the J end lost 7 bases, and 12 bases lay between the germline ends. CDR3 length: 13 residues. CDR3 sequence reads: CAWSVRSPPGYTF. CDR3 sequence (DNA): TGTGCCTGGAGTGTAAGGAGCCCTCCTGGCTACACCTTC. The variable domain in full, completed from reference TRBV30 and TRBJ1-2, reads SQTIHQWPATLVQPVGSPLSLECTVEGTSNPNLYWYRQAAGRGLQLLFYSVGIGQISSEVPQNLSASRPQDRQFILSSKKLLLSDSGFYLCAWSVRSPPGYTFGSGTRLTVV.

This chain links TRBV15 with TRBJ1-3; no definite D call. CDR3 length: 16 residues. CDR1 and CDR2 (germline): LNHNV, YYDKDF (reference sequence). Trimming took 0 bases from V and 1 from J, leaving 10 bases between them. DNA for the CDR3: TGTGCCACCAGCAGAGACCTCGACCCTTCTGGAAACACCATATATTTT. It yields the protein CATSRDLDPSGNTIYF.

The J gene is TRBJ1-1, the V gene TRBV29-1, with 7 bases lining up with TRBD1. Germline lookup yields CDR1 SQVTM and CDR2 ANQGSEA. This CDR3 is built from 15 residues. The ends lost 4 bases at V and 2 bases at J; junction bases unmatched: 10. CDR3 in DNA: TGCAGCGTTGTTGGAGGGGGCTGGGGAAACACTGAAGCTTTCTTT. This encodes CSVVGGGWGNTEAFF.

The chain has TRBV2 and TRBJ2-7, with a possible D match to TRBD2 (5 bases). In germline, CDR1 is SNHLY, CDR2 FYNNEI. V was clipped by 7 bases and J by 4 bases, with 11 bases between them. The CDR3 totals 12 residues. DNA of the CDR3: TGTGCCAGCAACCGGGGTTTGTACGAGCAGTACTTC. Its translation is CASNRGLYEQYF. The full variable domain, in which reference TRBV2 and TRBJ2-7 provide the parts outside the CDR3, is EPEVTQTPSHQVTQMGQEVILRCVPISNHLYFYWYRQILGQKVEFLVSFYNNEISEKSEIFDDQFSVERPDGSNFTLKIRSTKLEDSAMYFCASNRGLYEQYFGPGTRLTVT.

As DNA, the CDR3 is TGTGCCAGCAGATCTTTGCGGGAGGGCACAGATACGCAGTATTTT. It yields the protein CASRSLREGTDTQYF. This sequence joins TRBV6-5 and TRBJ2-3, with 8 bases that match TRBD2. Germline values: CDR1 MNHEY, CDR2 SVGAGI. This CDR3 has 15 amino acids. V dropped 6 bases and J dropped 1; count of bases not matched to a gene: 6.

CDR3 sequence (DNA): TGTGCCAGCAGCGCCGGACAGGGGGCGTCTAACTATGGCTACACCTTC. Amino acid sequence: CASSAGQGASNYGYTF. This chain links TRBV7-2 with TRBJ1-2, with 11 nucleotides matching TRBD1. The CDR3 is 16 amino acids. With V trimmed by 5 bases and J by 0 bases, 5 bases remained unmatched. Looked up from germline, CDR1 is SGHTA and CDR2 is FQGNSA. The complete variable domain, with remaining parts taken from reference TRBV7-2 and TRBJ1-2, reads GAGVSQSPSNKVTEKGKDVELRCDPISGHTALYWYRQSLGQGLEFLIYFQGNSAPDKSGLPSDRFSAERTGGSVSTLTIQRTQQEDSAVYLCASSAGQGASNYGYTFGSGTRLTVV.

This sequence joins TRBV18 and TRBJ1-2, with a possible D match to TRBD1 (5 bases). Germline V lookup: CDR1 KGHSH, CDR2 LQKENI. The CDR3 runs to 15 residues. The ends were cut back, 2 bases at V and 2 bases at J, with 12 bases in the middle. CDR3 protein: CASSPSPGHNYGYTF. CDR3 bases: TGTGCCAGCTCACCATCACCGGGGCACAACTATGGCTACACCTTC.

This rearrangement joins TRBV18 to TRBJ1-3; D gene unclear. The CDR3 extends over 16 amino acids. Trimming pared 5 bases from V and 0 bases from J, leaving 14 bases between. Germline V gene data show CDR1 as KGHSH and CDR2 as LQKENI. The DNA of the CDR3 is TGTGCCAGCTCAACAAGTGGGCAGCGCTCTGGAAACACCATATATTTT. It translates to CASSTSGQRSGNTIYF.

The rearrangement links TRBV5-1 to TRBJ1-4; D possibly corresponds to TRBD1 (6 bases). This CDR3 is built from 15 residues. In germline, CDR1 is SGHRS, CDR2 YFSETQ. Between the trimmed V and J ends, which lost 5 bases and 4 bases, there was a span of 15 bases. CDR3 loop: CASRQTGIGNEKLFF. The CDR3 DNA reads TGCGCCAGCAGACAAACAGGGATCGGTAATGAAAAACTGTTTTTT.

This sequence joins TRBV28 and TRBJ1-2; weak D call: TRBD1 (6 bases). CDR1 and CDR2 (germline): MDHEN, SYDVKM. CDR3 length equals 15 residues. Between the trimmed V and J ends, which lost 6 bases and 4 bases, there was a span of 18 bases. The CDR3 DNA reads TGTGCCAGCAGCCCTCTGGACAGTCCTTTCTATGGCTACACCTTC. Its translation is CASSPLDSPFYGYTF.

The chain is built from TRBV28 and TRBJ1-1; D call uncertain. Germline CDR1 reads MDHEN; CDR2 reads SYDVKM. Trimming took off 3 bases at V and 0 bases at J, with 2 bases between the two ends. The CDR3 is made up of 12 amino acids. The CDR3 sequence: CASSFMNTEAFF. CDR3 bases: TGTGCCAGCAGTTTTATGAACACTGAAGCTTTCTTT.

The gene calls are TRBV11-3 and TRBJ2-3; TRBD2 aligns across 8 bases. The CDR3 is 15 residues long. Germline-derived CDR1 and CDR2 are SGHNT and YENEEA. V was pared by 4 bases and J by 3 bases, with 6 bases of the junction left unmatched. CDR3: CASSSGGGLTDTQYF. CDR3 bases: TGTGCCAGCAGCTCCGGGGGGGGGTTGACAGATACGCAGTATTTT.

V is TRBV19 and J is TRBJ1-1; the D gene is possibly TRBD1 (6 bases). The CDR3 is 17 amino acids. Germline loops: CDR1 LNHDA, CDR2 SQIVND (reference sequence). Trimming took off 5 bases at V and 3 bases at J, with 22 bases between the two ends. The CDR3 protein is CASSVGGEGKWDTEAFF. Written as DNA, the CDR3 is TGTGCCAGTAGTGTTGGGGGCGAGGGGAAGTGGGACACTGAAGCTTTCTTT.

The chain couples TRBV13 to TRBJ2-7; possibly TRBD1 or TRBD2 for D (7 bases each). V shed 3 bases and J shed 4 bases, with 16 bases lying between them. The CDR3 spans 15 residues. Germline CDR1 is PRHDT and CDR2 is FYEKMQ (reference sequence). The CDR3 loop is CASSFNRGGGYEQYF. CDR3 bases: TGTGCCAGCAGCTTTAACAGGGGAGGGGGTTACGAGCAGTACTTC.

The J gene is TRBJ2-7, the V gene TRBV18; D not resolved. V was shortened by 2 bases and J by 1 base, with 9 bases between the two germline ends. The CDR3 runs 14 residues. CDR1 KGHSH and CDR2 LQKENI come from the germline V gene. CDR3 region: CASSPTKDSYEQYF. Here the CDR3 DNA reads TGTGCCAGCTCACCAACTAAAGATTCCTACGAGCAGTACTTC.

The chain joins TRBV19 to TRBJ2-5, with a weak D call TRBD1 (5 bases). The CDR3 runs 13 residues. The germline CDR1 and CDR2 sequences are LNHDA and SQIVND (reference sequence). Trimming removed 7 bases from V and 5 bases from J, with 14 bases in between. CDR3: CASKRGFGETQYF. DNA for the CDR3: TGTGCCAGTAAAAGGGGTTTTGGGGAGACCCAGTACTTC.

CDR3 region: CASSFRTGSDTQYF. In DNA, the CDR3 is TGTGCCAGCAGCTTTAGGACAGGAAGCGATACGCAGTATTTT. J is TRBJ2-3 and V is TRBV5-4, with 7 bases lining up with TRBD1. CDR1 is SGHNT, CDR2 YYREEE, per germline (reference sequence). The junction had 6 bases not matched to a gene; V was cut back by 2 bases and J by 6 bases. This CDR3 spans 14 amino acids.

CDR3 sequence reads: CASSPGQGPRFQETQYF. CDR3 DNA sequence: TGTGCCAGCAGTCCTGGACAGGGGCCGAGATTCCAAGAGACCCAGTACTTC. This rearrangement joins TRBV27 to TRBJ2-5, with 9 positions matching TRBD1. Germline V gene data show CDR1 as MNHEY and CDR2 as SMNVEV (reference sequence). CDR3 length: 17 residues. Trimming took 5 bases from V and 1 from J; bases not matched to a gene: 11.

V and J are TRBV28 and TRBJ2-3, with 14 bases that match TRBD2. Germline-derived CDR1 and CDR2 are MDHEN and SYDVKM. The CDR3 has 15 amino acids. Losses at the gene ends were 5 bases for V and 5 bases for J; bases not matched to a gene: 3. CDR3 protein: CASSRLAGGIDTQYF. The CDR3 coding sequence is TGTGCCAGCAGTCGACTAGCGGGAGGGATAGATACGCAGTATTTT.

The V gene is TRBV7-9, the J gene TRBJ2-3; a weak D match, TRBD2 (6 bases). V was cut by 2 bases and J by 2 bases, with 11 bases left in between. The germline V gene has CDR1 SEHNR and CDR2 FQNEAQ (reference sequence). The CDR3 is 15 amino acids. The CDR3 here is CASSLSGGNTDTQYF. DNA for the CDR3: TGTGCCAGCAGCTTATCGGGCGGGAACACAGATACGCAGTATTTT.

With respect to this clone: This specimen includes other DNA sequences encoding the same CDR3. The J gene is TRBJ2-7, the V gene TRBV29-1; D not resolved. V was trimmed by 4 bases and J by 0 bases, leaving 7 bases between them. The CDR3 loop spans 12 amino acids. Per germline, CDR1 SQVTM and CDR2 ANQGSEA. Here the CDR3 reads CSVGTHSYEQYF. The DNA of the CDR3 is TGCAGCGTTGGGACGCACTCCTACGAGCAGTACTTC.

V and J are TRBV7-8 and TRBJ2-1, with TRBD2 identical over 14 bases. The ends lost 8 bases at V and 10 bases at J; junction bases unmatched: 7. Per the germline V gene, CDR1 is SGHVS and CDR2 is FQNEAQ. This CDR3 is 14 amino acids long. The CDR3 protein is CASAQTSGRDEQFF. The CDR3 nucleotides are TGTGCCAGCGCTCAGACTAGCGGGAGGGACGAGCAGTTCTTC. The variable domain in full, completed from reference TRBV7-8 and TRBJ2-1, reads GAGVSQSPRYKVAKRGQDVALRCDPISGHVSLFWYQQALGQGPEFLTYFQNEAQLDKSGLPSDRFFAERPEGSVSTLKIQRTQQEDSAVYLCASAQTSGRDEQFFGPGTRLTVL.